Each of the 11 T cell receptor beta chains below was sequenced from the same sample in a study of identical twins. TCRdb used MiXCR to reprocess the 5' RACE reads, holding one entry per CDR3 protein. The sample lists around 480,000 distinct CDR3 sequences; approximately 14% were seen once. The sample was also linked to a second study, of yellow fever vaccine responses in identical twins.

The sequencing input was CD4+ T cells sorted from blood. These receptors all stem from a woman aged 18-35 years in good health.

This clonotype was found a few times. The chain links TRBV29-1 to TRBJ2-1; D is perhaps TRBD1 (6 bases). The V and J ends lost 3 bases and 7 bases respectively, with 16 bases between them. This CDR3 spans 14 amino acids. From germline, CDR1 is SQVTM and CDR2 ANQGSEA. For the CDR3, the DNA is TGCAGCGTTGAGGGGCAGGGGAGTTGGAATGAGCAGTTCTTC. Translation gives CSVEGQGSWNEQFF.

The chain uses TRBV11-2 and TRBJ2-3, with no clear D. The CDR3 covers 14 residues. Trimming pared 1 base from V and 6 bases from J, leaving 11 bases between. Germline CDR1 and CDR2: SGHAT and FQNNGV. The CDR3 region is CASSLGSRMDTQYF. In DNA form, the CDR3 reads TGTGCCAGCAGCTTAGGAAGCAGGATGGATACGCAGTATTTT.

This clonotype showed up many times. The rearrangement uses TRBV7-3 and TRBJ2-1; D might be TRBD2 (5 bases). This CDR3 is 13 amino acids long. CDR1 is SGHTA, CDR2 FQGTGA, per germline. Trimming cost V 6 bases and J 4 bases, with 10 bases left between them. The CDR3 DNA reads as TGTGCCAGCAGTTTAGGGAGATACAATGAGCAGTTCTTC. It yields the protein CASSLGRYNEQFF.

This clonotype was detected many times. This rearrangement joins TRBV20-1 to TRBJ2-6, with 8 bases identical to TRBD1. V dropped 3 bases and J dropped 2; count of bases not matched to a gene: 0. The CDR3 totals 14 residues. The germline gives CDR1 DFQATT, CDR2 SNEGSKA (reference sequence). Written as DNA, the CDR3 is TGCAGTGCTAGGACAGGGGCTGGGGCCAACGTCCTGACTTTC. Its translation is CSARTGAGANVLTF.

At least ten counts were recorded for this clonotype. CDR3 in amino acids: CASRRPTSGRSTGTDTQYF. Written as DNA, the CDR3 is TGTGCCAGCAGGCGACCAACTAGCGGGAGGTCTACGGGCACAGATACGCAGTATTTT. This chain uses TRBV11-2 with TRBJ2-3; TRBD2 agrees at 12 bases. In germline, CDR1 is SGHAT, CDR2 FQNNGV. V lost 6 bases to trimming and J lost 1 base; unmatched junction nucleotides: 14. The CDR3 consists of 19 residues.

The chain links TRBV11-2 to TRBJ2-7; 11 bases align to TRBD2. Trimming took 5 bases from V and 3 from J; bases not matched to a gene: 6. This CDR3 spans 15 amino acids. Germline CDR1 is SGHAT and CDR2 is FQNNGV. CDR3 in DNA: TGTGCCAGCAGCCAGGGGACTAGCGGTTACTACGAGCAGTACTTC. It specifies CASSQGTSGYYEQYF.

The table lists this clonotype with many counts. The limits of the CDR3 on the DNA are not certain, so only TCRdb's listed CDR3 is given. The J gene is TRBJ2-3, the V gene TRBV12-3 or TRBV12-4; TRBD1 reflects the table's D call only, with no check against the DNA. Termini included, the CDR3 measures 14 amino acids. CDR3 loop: CASSLFLSTDTQYF.

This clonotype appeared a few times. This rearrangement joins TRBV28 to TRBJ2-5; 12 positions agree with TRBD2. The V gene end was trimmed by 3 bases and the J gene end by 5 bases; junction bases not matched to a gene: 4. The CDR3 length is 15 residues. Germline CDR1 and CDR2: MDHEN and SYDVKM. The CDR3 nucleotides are TGTGCCAGCAGTTTTACGACTAGCGGGAGTGAGACCCAGTACTTC. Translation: CASSFTTSGSETQYF.

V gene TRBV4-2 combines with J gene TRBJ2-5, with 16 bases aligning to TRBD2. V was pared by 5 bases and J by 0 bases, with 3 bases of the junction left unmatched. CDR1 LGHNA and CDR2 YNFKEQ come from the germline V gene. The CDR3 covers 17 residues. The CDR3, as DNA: TGTGCCAGCAGCGGGACTAGCGGGAGGGCGTACCAAGAGACCCAGTACTTC. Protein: CASSGTSGRAYQETQYF.

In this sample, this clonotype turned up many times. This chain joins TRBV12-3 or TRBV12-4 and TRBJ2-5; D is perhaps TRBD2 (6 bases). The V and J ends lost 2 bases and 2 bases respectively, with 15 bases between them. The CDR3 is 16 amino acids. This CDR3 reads CASSLYVGGIQETQYF. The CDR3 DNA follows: TGTGCCAGCAGTTTATATGTGGGGGGAATACAAGAGACCCAGTACTTC.

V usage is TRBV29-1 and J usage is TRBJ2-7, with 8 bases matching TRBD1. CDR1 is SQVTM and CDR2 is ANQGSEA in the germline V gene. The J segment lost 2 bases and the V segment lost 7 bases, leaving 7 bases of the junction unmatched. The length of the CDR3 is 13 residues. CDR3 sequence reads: CSARLQGAYEQYF. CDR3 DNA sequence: TGCAGCGCCCGGTTACAGGGGGCCTACGAGCAGTACTTC.